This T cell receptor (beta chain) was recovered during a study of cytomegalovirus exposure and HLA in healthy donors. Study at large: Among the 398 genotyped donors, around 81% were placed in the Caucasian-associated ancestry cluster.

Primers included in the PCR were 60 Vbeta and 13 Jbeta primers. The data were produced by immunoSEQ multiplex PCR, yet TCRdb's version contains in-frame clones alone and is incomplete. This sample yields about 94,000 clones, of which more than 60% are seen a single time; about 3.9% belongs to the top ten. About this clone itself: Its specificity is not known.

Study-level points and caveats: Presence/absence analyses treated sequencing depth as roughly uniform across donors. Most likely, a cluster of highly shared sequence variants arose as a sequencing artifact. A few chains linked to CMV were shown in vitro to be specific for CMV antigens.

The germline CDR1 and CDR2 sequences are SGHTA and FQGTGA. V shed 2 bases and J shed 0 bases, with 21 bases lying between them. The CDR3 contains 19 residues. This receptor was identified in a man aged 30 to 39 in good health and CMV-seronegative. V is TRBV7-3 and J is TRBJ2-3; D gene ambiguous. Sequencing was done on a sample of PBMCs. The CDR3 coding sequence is TGTGCCAGCAGCTTATCGAGAAGTTTGGCTTTGGGCAGCACAGATACGCAGTATTTT. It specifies CASSLSRSLALGSTDTQYF.